Listed below are T cell receptor beta chains from one sample, sequenced in a study of pediatric ulcerative colitis. TCRdb's copy holds only in-frame clones and misses some; the assay was immunoSEQ multiplex PCR. The data hold tens of thousands of clones, with about 90% observed a single time. Sequenced sample: blood. Every receptor here comes from a boy younger than 18 with severe ulcerative colitis. Each CDR3 is given with its conserved first and last residue. Each record gives: clone size, V gene, D gene, J gene, CDR3 DNA, CDR3 protein. D genes are given only for firm matches. Clone size is stated in some rows and not others, as once, few, many or a class when expanded.

>.|TRBV27|.|TRBJ2-3
TGTGCCAGCAGTTCGGCGTGGGGCGGATCTGATACGCAGTATTTT
CASSSAWGGSDTQYF
>.|TRBV6-5|TRBD1|TRBJ2-7
TGTGCCAGCAGTTACTCCAGGACAGGGGACTCCTACGAGCAGTACTTC
CASSYSRTGDSYEQYF
>.|TRBV5-4|.|TRBJ2-5
TGTGCCAGCAGCCTGGGGGACAACTTCCAAGAGACCCAGTACTTC
CASSLGDNFQETQYF
>.|TRBV19|.|TRBJ2-3
TGTGCCAGTAGTACCCAGATGGGACTCCCAGACTCTCCGTATTTT
CASSTQMGLPDSPYF
>.|TRBV10-3|TRBD2|TRBJ2-3
TGTGCCATCAGTGACCGGGGACTAGCGGGAGAGACAGATACGCAGTATTTT
CAISDRGLAGETDTQYF
>.|TRBV5-4|.|TRBJ2-7
TGTGCCAGCAGCGCGGGACCGGGGTCCTACGAGCAGTACTTC
CASSAGPGSYEQYF
>.|TRBV11-2|.|TRBJ2-3
TGTGCCAGCACTAGGTTCCCCGATACGCAGTATTTT
CASTRFPDTQYF
>.|TRBV28|.|TRBJ2-3
TGTGCCAGCAGTTTATTGGCAGGGTGGGACACAGATACGCAGTATTTT
CASSLLAGWDTDTQYF
>once|TRBV5-1|.|TRBJ2-7
TGCGCCAGCAGTTCCGAACTAGTCTCCTACGAGCAGTACTTC
CASSSELVSYEQYF
>.|TRBV18|.|TRBJ1-2
TGTGCCAGCTCACCAGGGGGGAGCAACTATGGCTACACCTTC
CASSPGGSNYGYTF
>.|TRBV28|.|TRBJ2-3
TGTGCCAGCAGAGGTCCCACAGATACGCAGTATTTT
CASRGPTDTQYF